A selection of T cell receptor beta chains follows, all from one sample in a study of regulatory T cells in long-lasting Graves disease. TCRdb called the multiplex PCR reads again in MiXCR, with one record for every CDR3 protein. The sample carries 400,000 or so distinct CDR3 sequences, 20% recorded once. The source was peripheral blood mononuclear cells (PBMCs), collected when the disease was refractory, from a patient treated with antithyroid drugs. The receptors shown here come from a female donor with Graves disease. Both conserved end residues are part of each CDR3. Each record gives: D gene, V gene, clone size, J gene, CDR3 protein, CDR3 DNA. D genes are given only for firm matches. Not every row has a clone size; where given, it reads once, few, many or a size class.

d_gene: .; v_gene: TRBV18; abundance: many; j_gene: TRBJ2-5; CDR3aa: CASSPPVRTTKETQYF; CDR3nt: TGTGCCAGCTCACCACCGGTTAGGACTACCAAAGAGACCCAGTACTTC
d_gene: TRBD2; v_gene: TRBV9; abundance: few; j_gene: TRBJ2-7; CDR3aa: CASSVGLAASYEQYF; CDR3nt: TGTGCCAGCAGCGTCGGACTAGCGGCTAGCTACGAGCAGTACTTC
d_gene: TRBD2; v_gene: TRBV10-3; abundance: many; j_gene: TRBJ2-7; CDR3aa: CAISESTGGPYEQYF; CDR3nt: TGTGCCATCAGTGAGTCGACGGGAGGGCCCTACGAGCAGTACTTC
d_gene: .; v_gene: TRBV28; abundance: many; j_gene: TRBJ1-4; CDR3aa: CASSSPTEGGEKLFF; CDR3nt: TGTGCCAGCAGTTCCCCGACAGAAGGGGGAGAAAAACTGTTTTTT
d_gene: .; v_gene: TRBV7-9; abundance: .; j_gene: TRBJ2-5; CDR3aa: CASSSWGAEETQYF; CDR3nt: TGTGCCAGCAGCTCCTGGGGGGCAGAAGAGACCCAGTACTTC
d_gene: .; v_gene: TRBV7-9; abundance: few; j_gene: TRBJ1-4; CDR3aa: CASSPGLRGQGNEKLFF; CDR3nt: TGTGCCAGCAGTCCAGGACTTCGGGGGCAGGGTAATGAAAAACTGTTTTTT
d_gene: .; v_gene: TRBV7-2; abundance: many; j_gene: TRBJ2-5; CDR3aa: CASSVSSDETQYF; CDR3nt: TGTGCCAGCAGCGTGTCTAGCGATGAGACCCAGTACTTC
d_gene: .; v_gene: TRBV30; abundance: few; j_gene: TRBJ1-1; CDR3aa: CAWRAPSRENTEAFF; CDR3nt: TGTGCCTGGAGAGCCCCCAGCAGGGAGAACACTGAAGCTTTCTTT
d_gene: .; v_gene: TRBV19; abundance: .; j_gene: TRBJ2-2; CDR3aa: CASSIRRLTNTGELFF; CDR3nt: TGTGCCAGTAGTATACGGAGATTGACGAACACCGGGGAGCTGTTTTTT
d_gene: .; v_gene: TRBV15; abundance: few; j_gene: TRBJ2-7; CDR3aa: CATSRGASGRYEQYF; CDR3nt: TGTGCCACCAGCAGAGGTGCCAGCGGGCGCTACGAGCAGTACTTC
d_gene: TRBD2; v_gene: TRBV27; abundance: .; j_gene: TRBJ2-7; CDR3aa: CASRAGRAASYEQYF; CDR3nt: TGTGCCAGCAGAGCGGGGAGAGCCGCTTCCTACGAGCAGTACTTC
d_gene: TRBD1; v_gene: TRBV7-9; abundance: .; j_gene: TRBJ2-7; CDR3aa: CGSSHPGTGGHEQYF; CDR3nt: TGTGGCAGCAGCCATCCCGGGACAGGGGGCCACGAGCAGTACTTC
d_gene: TRBD1; v_gene: TRBV14; abundance: .; j_gene: TRBJ2-7; CDR3aa: CASSPWDRVPYEQYF; CDR3nt: TGTGCCAGCAGCCCCTGGGACAGGGTCCCCTACGAGCAGTACTTC
d_gene: .; v_gene: TRBV11-2; abundance: .; j_gene: TRBJ1-2; CDR3aa: CASSLWPAGDGYTF; CDR3nt: TGTGCCAGCAGCTTATGGCCAGCGGGTGATGGCTACACCTTC
d_gene: TRBD1; v_gene: TRBV24-1; abundance: .; j_gene: TRBJ2-5; CDR3aa: CATSTTGGAETQYF; CDR3nt: TGTGCCACCAGCACTACAGGGGGCGCGGAGACCCAGTACTTC
d_gene: .; v_gene: TRBV4-3; abundance: .; j_gene: TRBJ2-3; CDR3aa: CASSQGGSGTDTQYF; CDR3nt: TGCGCCAGCAGCCAAGGGGGCTCCGGCACAGATACGCAGTATTTT
d_gene: .; v_gene: TRBV9; abundance: .; j_gene: TRBJ2-3; CDR3aa: CASGAGATDTQYF; CDR3nt: TGTGCCAGCGGGGCGGGGGCCACAGATACGCAGTATTTT
d_gene: .; v_gene: TRBV28; abundance: many; j_gene: TRBJ2-5; CDR3aa: CASTNEQGPQETQYF; CDR3nt: TGTGCCAGCACTAACGAACAGGGTCCCCAAGAGACCCAGTACTTC
d_gene: .; v_gene: TRBV19; abundance: few; j_gene: TRBJ1-6; CDR3aa: CASSIDPGPNSPLHF; CDR3nt: TGTGCCAGTAGTATAGACCCAGGACCGAATTCACCCCTCCACTTT
d_gene: .; v_gene: TRBV20-1; abundance: .; j_gene: TRBJ2-7; CDR3aa: CSAYGGGNEQYF; CDR3nt: TGCAGTGCTTATGGCGGGGGCAACGAGCAGTACTTC
d_gene: .; v_gene: TRBV14; abundance: few; j_gene: TRBJ2-7; CDR3aa: CASSHYPGSYEQYF; CDR3nt: TGTGCCAGCAGCCATTACCCGGGCTCCTACGAGCAGTACTTC
d_gene: TRBD2; v_gene: TRBV5-1; abundance: .; j_gene: TRBJ2-2; CDR3aa: CASRRAGANTGELFF; CDR3nt: TGCGCCAGCAGACGCGCGGGAGCGAACACCGGGGAGCTGTTTTTT
d_gene: TRBD2; v_gene: TRBV7-2; abundance: .; j_gene: TRBJ2-3; CDR3aa: CASSLAASGRVTQYF; CDR3nt: TGTGCCAGCAGCTTAGCGGCTAGCGGGAGGGTAACGCAGTATTTT
d_gene: .; v_gene: TRBV7-9; abundance: .; j_gene: TRBJ2-7; CDR3aa: CASSPGGWAFQGEQYF; CDR3nt: TGTGCCAGCAGCCCTGGGGGCTGGGCCTTTCAGGGCGAGCAGTACTTC
d_gene: .; v_gene: TRBV11-2; abundance: .; j_gene: TRBJ2-1; CDR3aa: CASSFGPQRDEQFF; CDR3nt: TGTGCCAGCAGCTTCGGACCGCAGAGGGATGAGCAGTTCTTC
d_gene: .; v_gene: TRBV27; abundance: many; j_gene: TRBJ1-1; CDR3aa: CASSLRDSAEAFF; CDR3nt: TGTGCCAGCAGTTTAAGGGATTCCGCTGAAGCTTTCTTT
d_gene: TRBD1; v_gene: TRBV7-9; abundance: .; j_gene: TRBJ1-3; CDR3aa: CASSLMGQSSGNTIYF; CDR3nt: TGTGCCAGCAGCTTAATGGGACAGAGCTCTGGAAACACCATATATTTT
d_gene: .; v_gene: TRBV28; abundance: .; j_gene: TRBJ2-4; CDR3aa: CASSLGGGQTGQYF; CDR3nt: TGTGCCAGCAGTTTAGGTGGGGGTCAGACAGGCCAGTACTTC
d_gene: TRBD2; v_gene: TRBV19; abundance: .; j_gene: TRBJ2-1; CDR3aa: CASSLLAGGINEQFF; CDR3nt: TGTGCCAGTAGCCTACTAGCGGGAGGGATCAATGAGCAGTTCTTC
d_gene: .; v_gene: TRBV28; abundance: .; j_gene: TRBJ2-6; CDR3aa: CASSLYSSGASVLTF; CDR3nt: TGTGCCAGCAGTTTATATAGCTCTGGGGCCAGCGTCCTGACTTTC
d_gene: .; v_gene: TRBV5-1; abundance: .; j_gene: TRBJ2-7; CDR3aa: CASSRSGTYSYEQYF; CDR3nt: TGCGCCAGCAGCCGCTCCGGGACGTATTCCTACGAGCAGTACTTC
d_gene: .; v_gene: TRBV7-2; abundance: .; j_gene: TRBJ2-5; CDR3aa: CASSLLGGRGKETQYF; CDR3nt: TGTGCCAGCAGCCTACTAGGGGGGCGGGGGAAAGAGACCCAGTACTTC
d_gene: .; v_gene: TRBV11-2; abundance: many; j_gene: TRBJ2-2; CDR3aa: CASSLEGATGELFF; CDR3nt: TGTGCCAGCAGCTTAGAGGGGGCCACCGGGGAGCTGTTTTTT
d_gene: .; v_gene: TRBV20-1; abundance: .; j_gene: TRBJ2-1; CDR3aa: CSARTPTAYNEQFF; CDR3nt: TGCAGTGCTAGAACCCCGACGGCCTACAATGAGCAGTTCTTC
d_gene: TRBD1; v_gene: TRBV6-4; abundance: .; j_gene: TRBJ2-7; CDR3aa: CASRRDRDFYEQYF; CDR3nt: TGTGCCAGCAGGCGGGACAGGGACTTCTACGAGCAGTACTTC
d_gene: .; v_gene: TRBV6-2/TRBV6-3; abundance: few; j_gene: TRBJ2-7; CDR3aa: CASSVLSKAGSYEQYF; CDR3nt: TGTGCCAGCAGTGTACTTTCGAAAGCCGGGTCCTACGAGCAGTACTTC
d_gene: .; v_gene: TRBV24-1; abundance: .; j_gene: TRBJ2-5; CDR3aa: CAKPGRMIQETQYF; CDR3nt: TGTGCCAAACCGGGACGGATGATACAAGAGACCCAGTACTTC
d_gene: .; v_gene: TRBV3-1; abundance: few; j_gene: TRBJ1-1; CDR3aa: CASRPQGVTFMNTEAFF; CDR3nt: TGTGCCAGCAGACCCCAGGGAGTCACCTTCATGAACACTGAAGCTTTCTTT
d_gene: .; v_gene: TRBV4-1; abundance: .; j_gene: TRBJ1-2; CDR3aa: CASSHGSAEFYGYTF; CDR3nt: TGCGCCAGCAGCCACGGTTCGGCGGAGTTCTATGGCTACACCTTC
d_gene: TRBD2; v_gene: TRBV7-2; abundance: .; j_gene: TRBJ2-3; CDR3aa: CASSKIAGGTGTQYF; CDR3nt: TGTGCCAGCAGCAAGATAGCGGGAGGGACCGGTACGCAGTATTTT
d_gene: .; v_gene: TRBV20-1; abundance: .; j_gene: TRBJ2-5; CDR3aa: CSASPSAKGLETQYF; CDR3nt: TGCAGTGCTAGTCCTAGCGCCAAAGGGTTGGAGACCCAGTACTTC
d_gene: .; v_gene: TRBV4-3; abundance: many; j_gene: TRBJ1-2; CDR3aa: CASSQDFRPDGGYTF; CDR3nt: TGCGCCAGCAGCCAAGATTTTCGCCCTGACGGTGGCTACACCTTC
d_gene: .; v_gene: TRBV2; abundance: many; j_gene: TRBJ2-7; CDR3aa: CASSESVGGRYEQYF; CDR3nt: TGTGCCAGCAGTGAATCGGTAGGGGGGCGGTACGAGCAGTACTTC
d_gene: .; v_gene: TRBV7-2; abundance: many; j_gene: TRBJ2-5; CDR3aa: CASSLGWLETQYF; CDR3nt: TGTGCCAGCAGCTTGGGCTGGTTAGAGACCCAGTACTTC
d_gene: .; v_gene: TRBV13; abundance: few; j_gene: TRBJ1-1; CDR3aa: CASSFPQSYTEAFF; CDR3nt: TGTGCCAGCAGCTTCCCACAGAGTTACACTGAAGCTTTCTTT
d_gene: .; v_gene: TRBV6-1; abundance: many; j_gene: TRBJ1-1; CDR3aa: CASSIQDGTEAFF; CDR3nt: TGTGCCAGCAGTATCCAGGACGGGACTGAAGCTTTCTTT
d_gene: .; v_gene: TRBV2; abundance: many; j_gene: TRBJ1-6; CDR3aa: CASSEALSAGNSPLHF; CDR3nt: TGTGCCAGCAGTGAAGCCTTGTCGGCGGGCAATTCACCCCTCCACTTT
d_gene: .; v_gene: TRBV6-1; abundance: many; j_gene: TRBJ1-1; CDR3aa: CASIGLGSNTEAFF; CDR3nt: TGTGCCAGCATAGGGCTGGGGTCGAACACTGAAGCTTTCTTT
d_gene: .; v_gene: TRBV7-9; abundance: many; j_gene: TRBJ1-1; CDR3aa: CASSLTDKDTEAFF; CDR3nt: TGTGCCAGCAGCTTAACGGACAAAGACACTGAAGCTTTCTTT
d_gene: TRBD1; v_gene: TRBV2; abundance: many; j_gene: TRBJ1-5; CDR3aa: CASSERTGGLNQPQHF; CDR3nt: TGTGCCAGCAGTGAAAGGACAGGGGGCCTCAATCAGCCCCAGCATTTT
d_gene: TRBD1; v_gene: TRBV20-1; abundance: few; j_gene: TRBJ1-4; CDR3aa: CSARQGVDEKLFF; CDR3nt: TGCAGTGCTAGACAGGGGGTAGACGAAAAACTGTTTTTT
d_gene: TRBD1; v_gene: TRBV7-2; abundance: many; j_gene: TRBJ1-1; CDR3aa: CASSKGQGRSTEAFF; CDR3nt: TGTGCCAGCAGCAAGGGACAGGGTAGGAGCACTGAAGCTTTCTTT
d_gene: TRBD2; v_gene: TRBV13; abundance: once; j_gene: TRBJ2-5; CDR3aa: CASSGGTSGGGETQYF; CDR3nt: TGTGCCAGCAGCGGCGGGACTAGCGGAGGGGGTGAGACCCAGTACTTC